This TCR beta chain was sequenced during a study of cytomegalovirus exposure and HLA in healthy donors. Study findings and constraints: Available immune exposure information covered CMV serostatus only. Some TCR beta chains (roughly 160 of them) were listed as cytomegalovirus-associated.

V was clipped by 7 bases and J by 0 bases; unmatched bases: 3. The CDR3 loop spans 14 amino acids. CDR1 is MNHEY and CDR2 is SVGAGI in the germline V gene. On this clone itself: Its matching antigen is unknown.

The PCR used 60 Vbeta and 13 Jbeta primers. TCRdb's table, derived via immunoSEQ multiplex PCR, lists solely in-frame clones and lacks some. In the table there are roughly 180,000 clones, 65% to 85% of which are singletons. The receptor was isolated from a woman between 45 and 65 years old in good health and CMV-seropositive. This chain uses TRBV6-5 with TRBJ1-5, with 7 positions matching TRBD1. The sample taken for sequencing was PBMCs. CDR3 sequence reads: CASKDRNSNQPQHF. CDR3 sequence (DNA): TGTGCCAGCAAGGACAGGAATAGCAATCAGCCCCAGCATTTT.